Below, 11 T cell receptor beta chains from the same sample are listed, as sequenced in a study of shared clonotypes between healthy human individuals. Method: immunoSEQ multiplex PCR; TCRdb's copy keeps in-frame clones and lacks some. The sample contains around 700,000 clones, about 74% of which appear only once. The material sequenced was memory CD4+ T cells sorted from blood. Subset: CD45RA-negative fraction. The receptors were gathered from a woman in her twenties or thirties in good health.

V gene TRBV7-9 combines with J gene TRBJ1-1; D is undetermined. Germline lookup yields CDR1 SEHNR and CDR2 FQNEAQ (reference sequence). Deletions cut 5 bases from V and 0 bases from J, with 10 bases between. CDR3 size: 14 residues. CDR3 DNA sequence: TGTGCCAGCAGCCCCCGGTCCCTGAACACTGAAGCTTTCTTT. It codes for CASSPRSLNTEAFF.

This chain connects TRBV7-2 to TRBJ1-2; TRBD1 agrees at 9 bases. Looked up from germline, CDR1 is SGHTA and CDR2 is FQGNSA. The CDR3 consists of 14 residues. Losses at the gene ends were 7 bases for V and 6 bases for J; bases not matched to a gene: 9. CDR3 DNA sequence: TGTGCCAGCACCGATGTCTGGACAGGGGATGGCTACACCTTC. This translates into CASTDVWTGDGYTF.

The genes are TRBV10-1 and TRBJ2-7; D not resolved. The length of the CDR3 is 14 residues. The germline gives CDR1 WNHNN, CDR2 SYGVQD (reference sequence). V was clipped by 0 bases and J by 2 bases, with 8 bases between them. CDR3 in DNA: TGCGCCAGCAGTGAGTCGGGGATACCCTACGAGCAGTACTTC. It is translated as CASSESGIPYEQYF.

This chain links TRBV18 with TRBJ2-7, with 7 bases aligning to TRBD1. V trimming: 3 bases; J trimming: 7 bases; junction bases outside the gene matches: 6. This CDR3 has 13 residues. Germline CDR1 and CDR2: KGHSH and LQKENI. The DNA for the CDR3 is TGTGCCAGCTCACCCTTAGACAGGGCAGAGCAGTACTTC. Its protein product is CASSPLDRAEQYF. The full variable domain, rest sourced from reference TRBV18 and TRBJ2-7, is NAGVMQNPRHLVRRRGQEARLRCSPMKGHSHVYWYRQLPEEGLKFMVYLQKENIIDESGMPKERFSAEFPKEGPSILRIQQVVRGDSAAYFCASSPLDRAEQYFGPGTRLTVT.

The chain employs TRBV6-4 and TRBJ2-1; weak D call: TRBD2 (6 bases). V lost 4 bases to trimming and J lost 0 bases, with 10 bases between them. From germline, CDR1 is MRHNA and CDR2 SNTAGT. CDR3 length: 15 amino acids. CDR3 loop: CASSAGRRSYNEQFF. The DNA for the CDR3 is TGTGCCAGCAGTGCCGGGAGACGCTCCTACAATGAGCAGTTCTTC.

Of note for this clone: Other DNA sequences of this sample code for an identical CDR3. This rearrangement joins TRBV5-1 to TRBJ2-5; 8 bases map to TRBD1. J was trimmed by 5 bases and V by 5 bases; bases with no gene match: 2. The CDR3 is 12 amino acids. CDR1 and CDR2 (germline): SGHRS, YFSETQ. The chain's CDR3 is CASRQGGETQYF. In DNA form, the CDR3 reads TGCGCCAGCAGACAGGGGGGTGAGACCCAGTACTTC.

Details on this clone: A much larger clone differs from this one at a single base, so this may be a read error. The V and J genes are TRBV5-4 and TRBJ1-1; D may be TRBD1 (5 bases). CDR1 and CDR2 from the germline V gene are SGHNT and YYREEE (reference sequence). V lost 4 bases to trimming and J lost 1 base, with 8 bases between them. This CDR3 contains 13 residues. CDR3 bases: TGTGCCAGCAGCCCCCAGGGGAACACTGAAGCTTTCTTT. Residues: CASSPQGNTEAFF.

This clone was recorded once. The chain uses TRBV5-1 and TRBJ2-7, with TRBD2 identical over 12 bases. V shed 3 bases and J 2 bases; nucleotides not matched to a gene: 6. Germline V gene data show CDR1 as SGHRS and CDR2 as YFSETQ. The CDR3 consists of 16 residues. CDR3: CASSSHASGRAYEQYF. In DNA form, the CDR3 reads TGCGCCAGCAGCTCCCACGCTAGCGGGAGGGCCTACGAGCAGTACTTC.

The J gene is TRBJ2-1, the V gene TRBV7-2, with no clear D. The CDR3 is made up of 13 amino acids. Germline values: CDR1 SGHTA, CDR2 FQGNSA. V lost 1 base and J lost 9, with 10 bases in between. DNA of the CDR3: TGTGCCAGCAGCTTAGGCAGCAGCAGTGAGCAGTTCTTC. Translating gives CASSLGSSSEQFF.

The V gene is TRBV7-9, the J gene TRBJ2-1, with D unresolved. In germline, CDR1 is SEHNR, CDR2 FQNEAQ (reference sequence). This CDR3 spans 15 amino acids. The V gene lost 0 bases and the J gene lost 7 bases, with 13 bases spanning the gap. The CDR3 is CASSLALAAGNEQFF. The CDR3, as DNA: TGTGCCAGCAGCTTAGCGCTCGCAGCTGGGAATGAGCAGTTCTTC.

The V call is TRBV2, the J call TRBJ1-2; D remains ambiguous. The CDR3 extends over 15 amino acids. Germline V gene data show CDR1 as SNHLY and CDR2 as FYNNEI. V lost 6 bases and J lost 4, with 18 bases in between. CDR3 nucleotides: TGTGCCAGCAGACCGGCGGGCGCCGGCCCCTATGGCTACACCTTC. It codes for CASRPAGAGPYGYTF.